Listed here are 20 T cell receptor beta chains from one sample, sequenced in a study of T-cell memory formation after mild COVID-19. TCRdb reprocessed the 5' RACE reads with MiXCR, giving one entry per CDR3 protein. The sample shows over 250,000 distinct CDR3 sequences, approximately 16% of them seen only once. The specimen sequenced was PBMCs or a T cell subset sorted from them (not recorded which). The receptors stem from a man younger than 30 who had mild COVID-19 (a few samples of this study predate the infection). Cell type and time point are not known.

The gene calls are TRBV20-1 and TRBJ2-3, with unresolved D. Germline-derived CDR1 and CDR2 are DFQATT and SNEGSKA (reference sequence). This CDR3 is built from 15 residues. V was pared by 3 bases and J by 0 bases, with 13 bases between. The CDR3 region is CSASEAYTSTDTQYF. CDR3 nucleotide sequence: TGCAGTGCTAGCGAGGCTTATACGAGCACAGATACGCAGTATTTT.

This clonotype has only a few counts. The chain employs TRBV25-1 and TRBJ2-5, with D perhaps being TRBD1 or TRBD2 (5 bases each). Germline loops: CDR1 MGHDK, CDR2 SYGVNS. The length of the CDR3 is 15 residues. Deletions cut 6 bases from V and 4 bases from J, with 18 bases between. CDR3 loop: CASSETGTAGETQYF. CDR3 in DNA: TGTGCCAGCAGCGAAACAGGAACCGCGGGAGAGACCCAGTACTTC. The full variable domain, rest sourced from reference TRBV25-1 and TRBJ2-5, is EADIYQTPRYLVIGTGKKITLECSQTMGHDKMYWYQQDPGMELHLIHYSYGVNSTEKGDLSSESTVSRIRTEHFPLTLESARPSHTSQYLCASSETGTAGETQYFGPGTRLLVL.

Only a few counts were recorded for this clonotype. The V call is TRBV20-1, the J call TRBJ2-2; D ambiguous. The V gene's germline CDR1 is DFQATT and CDR2 SNEGSKA (reference sequence). Trimming pared 6 bases from V and 1 base from J, leaving 9 bases between. This CDR3 is 13 amino acids long. CDR3 sequence reads: CSAPRRNTGELFF. The CDR3 DNA reads TGCAGTGCCCCGCGGAGGAACACCGGGGAGCTGTTTTTT.

As DNA, the CDR3 is TGTGCCAGCAGCTTAGGCGTCGCCGACACCAACGAGCAGTACTTC. Its translation: CASSLGVADTNEQYF. This chain connects TRBV7-8 to TRBJ2-7; D is unclear. The CDR3 runs to 15 residues. The V end was cut by 1 base, the J end by 5 bases, with 15 bases between. In germline, CDR1 is SGHVS, CDR2 FQNEAQ.

This chain links TRBV20-1 with TRBJ2-5, with 9 bases identical to TRBD2. Per the germline V gene, CDR1 is DFQATT and CDR2 is SNEGSKA (reference sequence). The CDR3 is 15 amino acids. With 0 bases clipped from V and 3 bases from J, the junction kept 5 bases outside the gene matches. CDR3 nucleotides: TGCAGTGCTAGAGATCTGGCTAGCGGGGAAGAGACCCAGTACTTC. Translated, it gives CSARDLASGEETQYF.

This clonotype was seen a handful of times. V gene TRBV6-6 combines with J gene TRBJ1-2; no definite D call. This CDR3 comprises 13 residues. Between the trimmed V and J ends, which lost 2 bases and 6 bases, there was a span of 10 bases. CDR1 and CDR2 from the germline V gene are MNHNY and SVGAGI (reference sequence). The CDR3 DNA reads TGTGCCAGCAGTTACGAGGGATCTGATGGCTACACCTTC. Translation: CASSYEGSDGYTF.

This clonotype was counted only a few times. V is TRBV20-1 and J is TRBJ2-5; D is uncertain. CDR1 and CDR2 (germline): DFQATT, SNEGSKA (reference sequence). V was shortened by 4 bases and J by 5 bases, with 8 bases between the two germline ends. This CDR3 region has 11 residues. CDR3 sequence: CSANRVETQYF. CDR3 nucleotides: TGCAGTGCTAACCGAGTGGAGACCCAGTACTTC.

This chain connects TRBV6-2 or TRBV6-3 to TRBJ1-2; D is unresolved. CDR3 length: 12 residues. Germline CDR1 reads MNHEY; CDR2 reads SVGEGT. Trimming shortened V by 8 bases and J by 3 bases, and 10 bases separated the two germline ends. The CDR3 loop is CASQRSHYGYTF. In nucleotides, the CDR3 is TGTGCCAGCCAAAGATCCCACTATGGCTACACCTTC.

In its sample, this clonotype was seen a few times. The chain combines TRBV6-2 or TRBV6-3 with TRBJ1-5, with TRBD1 matching 7 bases. V was pared by 2 bases and J by 6 bases, with 4 bases of the junction left unmatched. Germline values: CDR1 MNHEY, CDR2 SVGEGT. The CDR3 is 14 residues long. The CDR3 DNA reads as TGTGCCAGCAGTTACCTGACAGGGTTTCAGCCCCAGCATTTT. Translating it yields CASSYLTGFQPQHF.

CDR3 DNA: TGCAGTGCTAGTCTTTCAGGGGGCTTCAACTATGGCTACACCTTC. Its protein is CSASLSGGFNYGYTF. The chain recombines TRBV20-1 with TRBJ1-2; 8 bases are a match to TRBD1. This CDR3 spans 15 amino acids. CDR1 and CDR2 from the germline V gene are DFQATT and SNEGSKA (reference sequence). V was clipped by 3 bases and J by 2 bases; unmatched bases: 8.

This clonotype was recorded only once. V usage is TRBV10-3 and J usage is TRBJ2-2, with D perhaps matching TRBD2 (7 bases). V was cut by 6 bases and J by 4 bases, with 15 bases left in between. CDR1 is ENHRY and CDR2 is SYGVKD in the germline V gene. This CDR3 has 15 amino acids. This chain's CDR3 is CAIRMAGAGTGELFF. CDR3 DNA sequence: TGTGCCATCAGGATGGCGGGGGCGGGCACCGGGGAGCTGTTTTTT.

The J gene is TRBJ2-3, the V gene TRBV11-2, with 7 bases that match TRBD1. The ends lost 1 base at V and 5 bases at J; junction bases unmatched: 9. The CDR3 extends over 16 amino acids. The germline gives CDR1 SGHAT, CDR2 FQNNGV. CDR3: CASSLGVGGLGDTQYF. The CDR3 bases are TGTGCCAGCAGCTTAGGGGTAGGGGGCCTTGGAGATACGCAGTATTTT. The complete variable domain, with remaining parts taken from reference TRBV11-2 and TRBJ2-3, reads EAGVAQSPRYKIIEKRQSVAFWCNPISGHATLYWYQQILGQGPKLLIQFQNNGVVDDSQLPKDRFSAERLKGVDSTLKIQPAKLEDSAVYLCASSLGVGGLGDTQYFGPGTRLTVL.

The chain has TRBV6-2 or TRBV6-3 and TRBJ1-4; D not certain. This CDR3 comprises 14 residues. Trimming took 2 bases from V and 7 from J, leaving 11 bases between them. Germline CDR1 reads MNHEY; CDR2 reads SVGEGT. The CDR3: CASSYVGGSEKLFF. DNA for the CDR3: TGTGCCAGCAGTTACGTCGGCGGGAGTGAAAAACTGTTTTTT.

This clonotype was detected ten times or more. The chain joins TRBV11-2 to TRBJ2-3; unclear D gene. V was shortened by 5 bases and J by 6 bases, with 12 bases between the two germline ends. In germline, CDR1 is SGHAT, CDR2 FQNNGV. This CDR3 spans 13 amino acids. CDR3 loop: CASSPPYWDTQYF. In DNA, the CDR3 is TGTGCCAGCAGCCCTCCTTACTGGGATACGCAGTATTTT.

The sample holds a few counts of this clonotype. A junction end diverges from the germline sequence, so it may reflect a read error. V usage is TRBV10-3 and J usage is TRBJ2-7, with D perhaps being TRBD1 or TRBD2 (6 bases each). Per germline, CDR1 ENHRY and CDR2 SYGVKD. This CDR3 region has 15 residues. The CDR3 reads CAISGSGWGAYEQSF. The DNA for the CDR3 is TGTGCCATCAGTGGGAGCGGTTGGGGGGCCTACGAGCAGTCCTTC.

Ten or more counts support this clonotype. The chain uses TRBV11-2 and TRBJ2-4; perhaps TRBD2 as D (5 bases). V dropped 0 bases and J dropped 9 bases, with 15 bases sitting between them. The germline V gene has CDR1 SGHAT and CDR2 FQNNGV. This CDR3 has 15 residues. This chain's CDR3 is CASSLDLYQRRIQYF. DNA of the CDR3: TGTGCCAGCAGCTTAGATCTGTACCAGCGGCGCATTCAGTACTTC.

The V call is TRBV29-1, the J call TRBJ1-2; unclear D gene. Deletions cut 4 bases from V and 7 bases from J, with 10 bases between. The length of the CDR3 is 11 residues. Germline V gene data show CDR1 as SQVTM and CDR2 as ANQGSEA. Here the CDR3 reads CSVGSGFGYTF. The CDR3 nucleotides read TGCAGCGTTGGATCCGGGTTTGGCTACACCTTC. The full variable domain, its missing parts supplied by reference TRBV29-1 and TRBJ1-2, is SAVISQKPSRDICQRGTSLTIQCQVDSQVTMMFWYRQQPGQSLTLIATANQGSEATYESGFVIDKFPISRPNLTFSTLTVSNMSPEDSSIYLCSVGSGFGYTFGSGTRLTVV.

This clonotype was counted a few times. This chain joins TRBV18 and TRBJ2-1, with unresolved D. In germline, CDR1 is KGHSH, CDR2 LQKENI. CDR3 length equals 14 residues. V lost 3 bases, J lost 0 bases, and 6 bases lay in between. The CDR3 loop is CASSPSLSYNEQFF. In DNA form, the CDR3 reads TGTGCCAGCTCACCCTCTCTCTCCTACAATGAGCAGTTCTTC.

This clonotype was seen more than once but under ten times. CDR3 nucleotide sequence: TGTGCCAGCACGGTTGGGGGGGATGAGCAGTTCTTC. This encodes CASTVGGDEQFF. J is TRBJ2-1 and V is TRBV7-8; TRBD2 aligns across 7 bases. J gave up 8 bases and V 7 bases, and 5 bases lay outside the gene matches. Germline CDR1 and CDR2: SGHVS and FQNEAQ. The CDR3 contains 12 residues.

There are a few counts of this clonotype. CDR3 bases: TGCAGGGCCGGGACTAGCGATTCTGGAACCCAGTACTTC. It specifies CRAGTSDSGTQYF. This sequence joins TRBV20-1 and TRBJ2-5, with 10 nucleotides matching TRBD2. Per the germline V gene, CDR1 is DFQATT and CDR2 is SNEGSKA (reference sequence). The length of the CDR3 is 13 residues.